Following are 8 T cell receptor beta chains from one sample sequenced in a study of blood T cells in healthy people across ages. A second about 6 to 11 cycle PCR used barcoded and J-beta primers. Using its own MiXCR run on the 5' RACE reads, TCRdb lists one record per CDR3 protein. The table has roughly 1 million distinct CDR3 sequences, 20% to 25% seen once; the top ten hold around 0.7%. These data also featured in a second study, about T cells of mothers and their children.

Sequencing used blood. Every receptor here comes from a girl aged 2 to 9 in good health.

The chain uses TRBV10-3 and TRBJ2-1, with D perhaps matching TRBD2 (5 bases). Germline-derived CDR1 and CDR2 are ENHRY and SYGVKD. The CDR3 contains 14 residues. Trimming pared 6 bases from V and 7 bases from J, leaving 16 bases between. The CDR3 DNA sequence: TGTGCCATCAGGGACTCGAAATTGGGAAATGAGCAGTTCTTC. Its translation is CAIRDSKLGNEQFF.

The rearrangement joins TRBV29-1 to TRBJ2-7; TRBD1 might be the D (6 bases). The V end was cut by 6 bases, the J end by 5 bases, with 17 bases between. Germline CDR1 SQVTM, CDR2 ANQGSEA. The CDR3 covers 13 residues. The CDR3 region has the DNA TGCAGCGTCGTGACAGGCGTGATTAACGAGCAGTACTTC. It is translated as CSVVTGVINEQYF.

V and J are TRBV4-2 and TRBJ2-7, with D hard to call. Germline values: CDR1 LGHNA, CDR2 YNFKEQ. Trimming took 0 bases from V and 3 from J, leaving 6 bases between them. The CDR3 is 13 amino acids. DNA of the CDR3: TGTGCCAGCAGCCAAGAAAATCGCTACGAGCAGTACTTC. Amino acids: CASSQENRYEQYF.

A few counts support this clonotype. The chain links TRBV5-1 to TRBJ2-5; TRBD1 aligns across 11 bases. The CDR3 is 15 residues long. V shed 4 bases, J shed 6 bases, and the junction held 8 bases outside the gene matches. Germline-derived CDR1 and CDR2 are SGHRS and YFSETQ. The CDR3 spells CASSSGQGASKTQYF. Written as DNA, the CDR3 is TGCGCCAGCAGCAGCGGACAGGGGGCGAGCAAGACCCAGTACTTC.

The rearrangement uses TRBV2 and TRBJ1-2; 8 nucleotides agree with TRBD1. There are 15 residues in the CDR3. Germline CDR1 is SNHLY and CDR2 is FYNNEI. Trimming removed 3 bases from V and 8 bases from J; junction bases left unmatched: 11. In DNA form, the CDR3 reads TGTGCCAGCAGTGAGCGGTCAGGGGGCTTCGCCGGCTACACCTTC. This encodes CASSERSGGFAGYTF.

The V call is TRBV20-1, the J call TRBJ1-2, with a possible D match to TRBD1 (5 bases). CDR3 length: 14 residues. The germline CDR1 and CDR2 sequences are DFQATT and SNEGSKA (reference sequence). The V end was cut by 0 bases, the J end by 2 bases, with 10 bases between. CDR3 residues: CSAREGTVNYGYTF. For the CDR3, the DNA is TGCAGTGCTAGAGAGGGGACGGTAAACTATGGCTACACCTTC.

The chain uses TRBV28 and TRBJ2-5; 9 nucleotides agree with TRBD1. This CDR3 is built from 14 residues. Per germline, CDR1 MDHEN and CDR2 SYDVKM. V dropped 3 bases and J dropped 6; count of bases not matched to a gene: 5. The CDR3 nucleotides read TGTGCCAGCAGTTTGACAGGGGGGTGGAAGACCCAGTACTTC. This sequence encodes CASSLTGGWKTQYF.

This clonotype was counted only a few times. This chain joins TRBV4-3 and TRBJ2-7; possibly TRBD1 for D (6 bases). V lost 4 bases to trimming and J lost 4 bases, with 17 bases between them. This CDR3 has 15 amino acids. Germline-derived CDR1 and CDR2 are LGHNA and YSLEER. The CDR3, as DNA: TGCGCCAGCAGCCCCGACCCGGGACAACCTTACGAGCAGTACTTC. It is translated as CASSPDPGQPYEQYF.